The subject of this entry is one T cell receptor beta chain. Its target is not known. The validation cohort, a group of more than 100 subjects, included the donors and was separate from the roughly 700-subject first cohort. Assay: immunoSEQ multiplex PCR; the TCRdb copy retains only in-frame clones and omits some. The sample includes about 330,000 clones, 87% seen only once; the top ten take roughly 1.2%. Per germline, CDR1 SGDLS and CDR2 YYNGEE. The CDR3 consists of 14 residues. Trimming stripped 0 bases from V and 7 bases from J, with 11 bases between. The sample belongs to a study of cytomegalovirus exposure and HLA in healthy donors. General study points: A classifier reportedly called cytomegalovirus status with high sensitivity and specificity. According to a subsequent analysis, TCR clusters from the first cohort were inclined to appear together in the roughly 120 validation repertoires. Investigators reported about 160 TCR beta chains as tied to cytomegalovirus.

The receptor's source is a woman in her 30s in good health and CMV-seropositive. Sample: PBMCs. The V gene is TRBV9, the J gene TRBJ1-5, with TRBD1 as a possible D gene (5 bases). The CDR3 region has the DNA TGTGCCAGCAGCGTAGCCCCAGGGTTACAGCCCCAGCATTTT. Protein product: CASSVAPGLQPQHF.